Below, one T cell receptor beta chain is given with its context. The antigen remains unidentified. This sample stems from a study of memory CD4+ T cells and cytomegalovirus serostatus. Study background: Of the healthy Belgian adults, several were CMV seropositive and about two dozen seronegative.

Source study methods: Out-of-frame sequences were removed, leaving 2 million to 2.5 million distinct TCRbeta sequences. Produced via immunoSEQ multiplex PCR; TCRdb's table is partial and in-frame only. That table is the source of V, J and clone size, and D and trimming were worked out from the DNA. The profile shows 50,000 or so clones, around 85% of them singletons. The CDR3 extends over 14 amino acids. Germline values: CDR1 SGHVS, CDR2 FQNEAQ. Trimming shortened V by 4 bases and J by 4 bases, and 10 bases separated the two germline ends. Study results and caveats: Of 150 to 200 reported CMV TCRbeta sequences, some 70 were found in memory CD4+ repertoires.

Single viable CD3+CD4+CD8-CD45RO+ cells were sorted as the memory CD4+ T cells. The sequence came from an adult in good health and CMV-seronegative. The V and J genes are TRBV7-8 and TRBJ2-2; D is uncertain. The sample was memory CD4+ T cells from blood. Here the CDR3 reads CASSSKVGTGELFF. In DNA form, the CDR3 reads TGTGCCAGCAGCTCAAAAGTTGGCACCGGGGAGCTGTTTTTT.